The 19 T cell receptor beta chains given below trace back to one sample, sequenced in a study of blood T cells in healthy people across ages. Together with a sample-barcoded 5' primer, a J-beta primer mix was included in a second PCR lasting roughly 7 to 11 cycles. TCRdb reanalysed the 5' RACE reads using MiXCR and keeps one entry per CDR3 protein. The profile shows 800,000 to 900,000 distinct CDR3 sequences, 62% of them singletons. The sample taken for sequencing was blood. These receptors originate from a man aged 25 to 40 in good health.

This clonotype was picked up one time. The V and J genes are TRBV6-1 and TRBJ1-5; no clear D gene. Germline lookup yields CDR1 MNHNS and CDR2 SASEGT. This CDR3 region has 13 residues. The V gene lost 2 bases and the J gene lost 5 bases, with 7 bases spanning the gap. The CDR3 DNA is TGTGCCAGCAGTGAATTCGCGGATCAGCCCCAGCATTTT. Residues: CASSEFADQPQHF.

The CDR3 reads CASSSLGLWETQYF. The CDR3 nucleotides are TGTGCCAGCAGCTCCCTTGGGCTCTGGGAGACCCAGTACTTC. V usage is TRBV7-2 and J usage is TRBJ2-4, with D hard to call. TRBJ2-5 explains the end of the DNA better; the J call may be wrong. The CDR3 has 14 residues. Germline-derived CDR1 and CDR2 are SGHTA and FQGNSA.

The chain carries TRBV7-6 and TRBJ2-1, with D unclear. The germline V gene has CDR1 SGHVS and CDR2 FNYEAQ. CDR3 length: 12 residues. Trimming cost V 6 bases and J 7 bases, with 10 bases left between them. The chain's CDR3 is CASSSYSNEQFF. CDR3 DNA: TGTGCCAGCAGTTCTTACTCGAATGAGCAGTTCTTC.

This clonotype was picked up one time. The V gene is TRBV4-2, the J gene TRBJ2-4; D unresolved. TRBJ2-5 matches the DNA end more closely, so the J call is doubtful. In germline, CDR1 is LGHNA, CDR2 YNFKEQ. There are 14 residues in the CDR3. The DNA for the CDR3 is TGTGCCAGCAGCCAAGGTCGGACGGGAGAGACCCAGTACTTC. Protein: CASSQGRTGETQYF.

CDR3 loop: CSLPGAEPYNEQFF. Written as DNA, the CDR3 is TGCAGTCTCCCTGGGGCAGAACCCTACAATGAGCAGTTCTTC. The rearrangement uses TRBV20-1 and TRBJ2-1; the D gene is possibly TRBD1 (5 bases). Trimming shortened V by 8 bases and J by 2 bases, and 16 bases separated the two germline ends. CDR3 length equals 14 residues. Germline V CDR1 and CDR2: DFQATT, SNEGSKA (reference sequence).

CDR3 nucleotide sequence: TGTGCCAGCAGCGTAGAAGGGACTAGTTTCTACGAGCAGTACTTC. As protein: CASSVEGTSFYEQYF. The chain uses TRBV9 and TRBJ2-7; TRBD2 agrees at 8 bases. The CDR3 contains 15 residues. With V trimmed by 0 bases and J by 3 bases, 5 bases remained unmatched. Germline loops: CDR1 SGDLS, CDR2 YYNGEE.

This sequence joins TRBV7-2 and TRBJ2-7, with D maybe TRBD1 (6 bases). The CDR3 is made up of 15 amino acids. CDR1 is SGHTA and CDR2 is FQGNSA in the germline V gene. Trimming took 3 bases from V and 6 from J, leaving 18 bases between them. The CDR3: CASSLLAGEFGEQYF. In DNA, the CDR3 is TGTGCCAGCAGCTTGTTAGCAGGGGAGTTTGGCGAGCAGTACTTC.

The chain employs TRBV5-5 and TRBJ2-2; 7 bases line up with TRBD1. Germline values: CDR1 SGHKS, CDR2 YYEKEE (reference sequence). The CDR3 length is 15 residues. V gave up 0 bases and J gave up 9 bases; unmatched junction bases: 8. This CDR3 is CASSLVPGGVWELFF. Written as DNA, the CDR3 is TGTGCCAGCAGCTTGGTGCCAGGGGGAGTGTGGGAGCTGTTTTTT.

This rearrangement joins TRBV7-8 to TRBJ2-1, with D perhaps matching TRBD2 (5 bases). The germline CDR1 and CDR2 sequences are SGHVS and FQNEAQ. This CDR3 has 13 residues. V was pared by 3 bases and J by 7 bases, with 10 bases between. CDR3 in DNA: TGTGCCAGCAGCTTTAGAAGGGAGAATGAGCAGTTCTTC. Encoded protein: CASSFRRENEQFF.

This chain links TRBV6-2 or TRBV6-3 with TRBJ2-4, with 7 bases matching TRBD1. The J call may be incorrect, as the DNA end agrees better with TRBJ2-7. The CDR3 extends over 15 amino acids. Germline V gene sequence: CDR1 MNHEY, CDR2 SVGEGT. The CDR3 bases are TGTGCCAGCAGAACCTTCAAACAGGGGACCTACGAGCAGTACTTC. It specifies CASRTFKQGTYEQYF.

This clonotype has a count of ten or more. The chain carries TRBV20-1 and TRBJ2-1; 7 bases align to TRBD1. In germline, CDR1 is DFQATT, CDR2 SNEGSKA (reference sequence). The CDR3 is made up of 13 amino acids. In DNA form, the CDR3 reads TGCAGGGCAACATCGACAGGGTACAATGAGCAGTTCTTC. This translates into CRATSTGYNEQFF.

This rearrangement joins TRBV15 to TRBJ2-4; no firm D call. The J call is uncertain, as TRBJ2-7 better fits the DNA end. This CDR3 spans 13 amino acids. Germline-derived CDR1 and CDR2 are LNHNV and YYDKDF (reference sequence). CDR3 DNA: TGTGCCACCAGCAGGGCTTTCACCTACGAGCAGTACTTC. This sequence encodes CATSRAFTYEQYF.

A word on this clonotype: This may be a read error, as it is one base from a much larger clone. This chain joins TRBV20-1 and TRBJ2-4; the D is unclear. V gave up 2 bases and J gave up 0 bases, with 5 bases separating them. This CDR3 is built from 13 residues. Germline-derived CDR1 and CDR2 are DFQATT and SNEGSKA (reference sequence). The CDR3: CSARRAAKNIQYF. For the CDR3, the DNA is TGCAGTGCTAGACGAGCAGCCAAAAACATTCAGTACTTC.

This clonotype has at least ten counts. The chain couples TRBV18 to TRBJ2-3, with D uncertain. The V end lost 8 bases, the J end lost 0 bases, and 9 bases lay between the germline ends. Looked up from germline, CDR1 is KGHSH and CDR2 is LQKENI. The CDR3 contains 13 residues. The CDR3 loop is CASSPDSTDTQYF. The CDR3, as DNA: TGTGCCAGCAGCCCCGATAGCACAGATACGCAGTATTTT. Filled out from reference TRBV18 and TRBJ2-3, the complete variable domain reads NAGVMQNPRHLVRRRGQEARLRCSPMKGHSHVYWYRQLPEEGLKFMVYLQKENIIDESGMPKERFSAEFPKEGPSILRIQQVVRGDSAAYFCASSPDSTDTQYFGPGTRLTVL.

The chain carries TRBV7-3 and TRBJ2-3; D is unclear. The CDR3 length is 15 residues. V lost 1 base, J lost 6 bases, and 14 bases lay in between. Germline assignment: CDR1 SGHTA and CDR2 FQGTGA. Written as DNA, the CDR3 is TGTGCCAGCAGCTTAATGAGCACCGGGCAGGATACGCAGTATTTT. This sequence encodes CASSLMSTGQDTQYF.

This chain joins TRBV12-3 or TRBV12-4 and TRBJ1-6; D call uncertain. Trimming pared 3 bases from V and 8 bases from J, leaving 11 bases between. The CDR3 sequence is 14 residues long. The chain's CDR3 is CASSFGRLDSPLHF. CDR3 in DNA: TGTGCCAGCAGTTTTGGCCGATTGGATTCACCCCTCCACTTT.

The J gene is TRBJ2-5, the V gene TRBV7-2; 12 nucleotides match TRBD2. The CDR3 length is 15 residues. Trimming took 5 bases from V and 6 from J; bases not matched to a gene: 7. Germline loops: CDR1 SGHTA, CDR2 FQGNSA. The CDR3 loop reads CASSPPGTSGQTQYF. The CDR3 DNA reads as TGTGCCAGCAGCCCCCCCGGGACTAGCGGGCAGACCCAGTACTTC.

This clonotype was picked up a small number of times. The J gene is TRBJ2-3, the V gene TRBV6-2 or TRBV6-3; tentative D call: TRBD2 (6 bases). Trimming removed 5 bases at V and 3 bases at J, with 21 bases between. The CDR3 covers 17 residues. CDR1 and CDR2 from the germline V gene are MNHEY and SVGEGT. The CDR3 DNA is TGTGCCAGCAGTAATCCGGGACTCCCCGCGGGGACAGATACGCAGTATTTT. It translates to CASSNPGLPAGTDTQYF.

The V gene is TRBV12-3 or TRBV12-4, the J gene TRBJ2-5; TRBD2 agrees at 7 bases. Trimming at V came to 7 bases and at J to 0 bases, leaving 8 bases not matched to a gene. The CDR3 has 15 residues. The CDR3 DNA sequence: TGTGCCAGCACCTTAGCGGGCGCATACCAAGAGACCCAGTACTTC. Translated, it gives CASTLAGAYQETQYF.